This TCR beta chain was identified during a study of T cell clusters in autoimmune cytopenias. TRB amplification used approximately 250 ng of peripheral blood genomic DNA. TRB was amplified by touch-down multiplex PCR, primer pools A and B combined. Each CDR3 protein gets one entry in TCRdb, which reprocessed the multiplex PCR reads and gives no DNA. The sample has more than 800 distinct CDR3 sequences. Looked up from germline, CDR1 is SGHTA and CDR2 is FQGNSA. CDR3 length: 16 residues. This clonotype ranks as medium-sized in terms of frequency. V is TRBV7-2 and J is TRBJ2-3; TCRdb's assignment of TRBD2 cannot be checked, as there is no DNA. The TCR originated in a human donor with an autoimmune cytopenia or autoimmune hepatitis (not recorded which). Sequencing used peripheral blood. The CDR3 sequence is CASSLNSGRNTDTQYF.